This is a list of T cell receptor beta chains from one sample in a study of post-analysis software for immune sequencing data. TCRdb reprocessed the PCR reads via MiXCR and lists one record per CDR3 protein. The data hold 820,000 or so distinct CDR3 sequences, with around 53% observed a single time. Sequencing input: blood. These receptors were obtained from a girl aged 5 to 17 with multiple sclerosis. CDR3s include the opening cysteine and the closing phenylalanine or tryptophan. Fields, in order: V gene, J gene, D gene, clone size, CDR3 protein, CDR3 DNA. D genes are given only for firm matches. Size is stated for part of the rows, as once, few or many counts, or as a class when the clone is expanded.

TRBV20-1,TRBJ1-2,TRBD1,.,CSARAGQHGYTF,TGCAGTGCTAGAGCGGGACAGCATGGCTACACCTTC
TRBV27,TRBJ2-7,.,.,CASSLSVPDHEQYF,TGTGCCAGCAGTTTATCAGTACCTGATCACGAGCAGTACTTC
TRBV4-1,TRBJ2-5,.,.,CASSQDPSPPETQYF,TGCGCCAGCAGCCAAGATCCTAGTCCGCCAGAGACCCAGTACTTC
TRBV5-1,TRBJ2-5,TRBD2,.,CASTLAGRETQYF,TGCGCCAGCACCCTAGCGGGCCGTGAGACCCAGTACTTC
TRBV7-6,TRBJ2-7,.,.,CASSLGARSDEQYF,TGTGCCAGCAGCTTAGGAGCGCGGTCCGACGAGCAGTACTTC
TRBV7-2,TRBJ1-2,.,.,CASSLGRLQATNYGYTF,TGTGCCAGCAGCTTAGGCCGGTTACAGGCAACTAACTATGGCTACACCTTC
TRBV7-2,TRBJ1-2,.,few,CASSLYITVRNYGYTF,TGTGCCAGCAGCTTATATATTACAGTAAGAAACTATGGCTACACCTTC
TRBV11-3,TRBJ1-1,.,once,CAGSPGGNTEAFF,TGTGCCGGCAGCCCGGGAGGGAACACTGAAGCTTTCTTT
TRBV7-3,TRBJ2-1,.,.,CASSRTPSATNVPRAYNEQFF,TGTGCCAGCAGCCGGACTCCTAGCGCAACGAACGTCCCTAGGGCCTACAATGAGCAGTTCTTC
TRBV13,TRBJ2-7,.,few,CASSLNGLFEQYF,TGTGCCAGCAGCTTAAATGGCCTGTTCGAGCAGTACTTC
TRBV6-5,TRBJ1-2,TRBD1,.,CASSYGDRTHGYTF,TGTGCCAGCAGTTACGGGGACAGGACCCATGGCTACACCTTC
TRBV6-6,TRBJ2-1,.,few,CASKGDNYNEQFF,TGTGCCAGCAAGGGGGACAACTACAATGAGCAGTTCTTC
TRBV20-1,TRBJ2-1,TRBD1,.,CSARSPTGAMYNEQFF,TGCAGTGCTAGATCTCCGACAGGGGCGATGTACAATGAGCAGTTCTTC
TRBV6-5,TRBJ2-7,.,.,CASSYLGVSGGPIEQYF,TGTGCCAGCAGTTACCTCGGGGTATCGGGGGGCCCTATCGAGCAGTACTTC
TRBV7-9,TRBJ2-6,.,.,CASSLEGPRRVVGANVLTF,TGTGCCAGCAGCTTAGAGGGCCCTAGAAGGGTTGTCGGGGCCAACGTCCTGACTTTC
TRBV5-5,TRBJ1-2,.,.,CASSLEPITGSANYGYTF,TGTGCCAGCAGCTTGGAACCTATTACAGGGTCCGCAAACTATGGCTACACCTTC
TRBV2,TRBJ1-5,.,.,CASSEAARRQPQHF,TGTGCCAGCAGTGAAGCGGCGAGGCGTCAGCCCCAGCATTTT
TRBV5-1,TRBJ1-1,.,.,CASSLGEGNMNTEAFF,TGCGCCAGCAGCTTGGGGGAGGGGAACATGAACACTGAAGCTTTCTTT
TRBV5-6,TRBJ2-6,.,.,CASSLGRGGTGANVLTF,TGTGCCAGCAGCTTGGGCAGGGGGGGGACTGGGGCCAACGTCCTGACTTTC
TRBV5-5,TRBJ2-5,.,.,CASSLAAAQETQYF,TGTGCCAGCAGCTTGGCGGCAGCTCAAGAGACCCAGTACTTC
TRBV5-6,TRBJ2-7,.,.,CASSLAPGGQNEQYF,TGTGCCAGCAGCTTGGCCCCTGGCGGGCAGAACGAGCAGTACTTC
TRBV12-3/TRBV12-4,TRBJ2-3,.,.,CASSTRWAQADTQYF,TGTGCCAGCAGTACCCGATGGGCACAGGCAGATACGCAGTATTTT
TRBV12-3/TRBV12-4,TRBJ1-2,.,few,CASSSRRSYTF,TGTGCCAGCAGTTCGCGACGTAGCTACACCTTC
TRBV12-3/TRBV12-4,TRBJ2-7,TRBD2,.,CASSPRTSGGASEQYF,TGTGCCAGCAGTCCCCGGACTAGCGGGGGGGCTAGCGAGCAGTACTTC
TRBV5-6,TRBJ1-1,.,.,CASSLGLGRKNTEAFF,TGTGCCAGCAGCTTGGGCCTGGGACGGAAGAACACTGAAGCTTTCTTT
TRBV29-1,TRBJ1-1,TRBD1,.,CSVRTGGSNTEAFF,TGCAGCGTTCGGACAGGGGGGAGTAACACTGAAGCTTTCTTT
TRBV7-8,TRBJ2-1,.,.,CASSLDGRARIEQFF,TGTGCCAGCAGCTTAGATGGCAGGGCACGCATCGAGCAGTTCTTC
TRBV7-6,TRBJ2-5,TRBD1,.,CASSDRDRAQETQYF,TGTGCCAGCAGCGACCGGGACAGGGCCCAAGAGACCCAGTACTTC
TRBV2,TRBJ2-7,.,many,CASEKGEWSYEQYF,TGTGCCAGCGAAAAGGGGGAATGGTCCTACGAGCAGTACTTC
TRBV3-1,TRBJ2-1,.,.,CASSPVTRNEQFF,TGTGCCAGCAGCCCCGTTACTAGAAATGAGCAGTTCTTC
TRBV6-6,TRBJ2-7,.,.,CASREPAYEQYF,TGTGCCAGCAGAGAACCTGCCTACGAGCAGTACTTC